A selection of T cell receptor beta chains follows, all from one sample in a study of CD8 T cells in Susac syndrome. TCRdb reanalysed the immunoSEQ multiplex PCR reads using MiXCR and keeps one entry per CDR3 protein. The sample has roughly 200,000 distinct CDR3 sequences, about 91% seen once. Sequenced input: CD4+ T cells from PBMCs. The receptor set was obtained from a human donor with Susac syndrome. Each CDR3 is given with its conserved first and last residue. The D gene is left open where the match is weak. A row's size may be missing; if present it is once, few, many or a size class.

TRBJ2-7	.	TRBD1	TRBV12-3/TRBV12-4	CASSRTGRFYEQYF	TGTGCCAGCAGCCGGACAGGAAGATTCTACGAGCAGTACTTC
TRBJ2-2	.	TRBD1	TRBV30	CACDRRDRGSNTGELFF	TGTGCCTGTGACCGGCGGGACAGGGGATCGAACACCGGGGAGCTGTTTTTT
TRBJ1-1	.	.	TRBV29-1	CSVGYLIPLDTEAFF	TGCAGCGTTGGATATCTAATACCCTTGGACACTGAAGCTTTCTTT
TRBJ2-7	.	TRBD2	TRBV20-1	CSASVAGAPYEQYF	TGCAGTGCTTCCGTAGCGGGAGCGCCCTACGAGCAGTACTTC
TRBJ1-4	.	.	TRBV20-1	CSASRSATNEKLFF	TGCAGTGCTAGTCGATCTGCAACTAATGAAAAACTGTTTTTT
TRBJ2-3	.	.	TRBV7-9	CATERSGDTQYF	TGTGCCACAGAGAGATCGGGAGATACGCAGTATTTT
TRBJ1-2	.	.	TRBV5-1	CASSPGRLRDGYTF	TGCGCCAGCAGCCCGGGACGCCTACGGGATGGCTACACCTTC
TRBJ2-1	.	.	TRBV7-3	CASSLTVTGRQFF	TGTGCCAGCAGCTTAACTGTTACCGGGAGACAGTTCTTC
TRBJ2-2	.	.	TRBV11-2	CASSYSWGWGNTGELFF	TGTGCCAGCAGCTATAGTTGGGGTTGGGGCAACACCGGGGAGCTGTTTTTT
TRBJ1-4	.	TRBD1	TRBV6-1	CASSDTQGPDEKLFF	TGTGCCAGCAGCGATACACAGGGGCCGGATGAAAAACTGTTTTTT
TRBJ2-1	few	TRBD2	TRBV28	CASSFTSGRYNEQFF	TGTGCCAGCAGTTTCACTAGCGGGAGATACAATGAGCAGTTCTTC
TRBJ2-3	.	.	TRBV11-2	CASSLVGGDTDTQYF	TGTGCCAGCAGCTTAGTCGGCGGGGACACAGATACGCAGTATTTT
TRBJ1-4	.	.	TRBV7-8	CASSLGDTGPSKLFF	TGTGCCAGCAGCTTAGGGGACACAGGTCCTTCTAAACTGTTTTTT
TRBJ1-5	.	.	TRBV20-1	CSARGASNQPQHF	TGCAGTGCTAGAGGCGCCAGCAATCAGCCCCAGCATTTT